Shown below are 21 T cell receptor beta chains from a single sample sequenced in a study of spatial heterogeneity in lung cancer. Time point indicated: blood at routine non-recurrence follow-up after resection. MiXCR, run by TCRdb on the 5' RACE reads, gives a single entry per CDR3 protein. In the table there are roughly 110,000 distinct CDR3 sequences, more than 10% of which are singletons. Sequencing was performed on PBMCs, taken at follow-up. The receptors here all came from a female donor with early-stage non-small cell lung cancer.

This clonotype has just a few counts. The rearrangement links TRBV6-1 to TRBJ1-1; D may be TRBD1 (5 bases). The CDR3 runs to 13 residues. Trimming took off 6 bases at V and 1 base at J, with 9 bases between the two ends. Germline assignment: CDR1 MNHNS and CDR2 SASEGT. CDR3 region: CASRDTGNTEAFF. For the CDR3, the DNA is TGTGCCAGCAGGGACACAGGGAACACTGAAGCTTTCTTT.

The sample holds many counts of this clonotype. The J gene is TRBJ2-3, the V gene TRBV28, with TRBD1 as a possible D gene (5 bases). Per the germline V gene, CDR1 is MDHEN and CDR2 is SYDVKM. The V end was cut by 3 bases, the J end by 10 bases, with 11 bases between. This CDR3 has 12 amino acids. CDR3 nucleotides: TGTGCCAGCAGTTTTACGACAGAGGCGCAGTATTTT. Translated: CASSFTTEAQYF.

This clonotype was counted only a few times. The chain employs TRBV12-3 or TRBV12-4 and TRBJ2-4, with D possibly being TRBD1 (5 bases). The CDR3 totals 14 residues. Trimming removed 2 bases at V and 4 bases at J, with 9 bases between. In DNA, the CDR3 is TGTGCCAGCAGTTTATTTGACAGTAAAAACATTCAGTACTTC. It specifies CASSLFDSKNIQYF.

The chain carries TRBV7-2 and TRBJ1-6, with D possibly matching TRBD1 (5 bases). CDR3 length equals 13 residues. V gave up 6 bases and J gave up 10 bases, with 13 bases separating them. Germline V CDR1 and CDR2: SGHTA, FQGNSA. The CDR3 nucleotides are TGTGCCAGCAGTCGGGACCTCGGGTCACCCCTCCACTTT. Its protein product is CASSRDLGSPLHF. Full variable domain (remainder filled in from reference TRBV7-2 and TRBJ1-6): GAGVSQSPSNKVTEKGKDVELRCDPISGHTALYWYRQSLGQGLEFLIYFQGNSAPDKSGLPSDRFSAERTGGSVSTLTIQRTQQEDSAVYLCASSRDLGSPLHFGNGTRLTVT.

This clonotype was seen more than once but under ten times. V gene TRBV7-9 combines with J gene TRBJ1-2; D gene unclear. The CDR3 runs to 15 residues. Germline CDR1 reads SEHNR; CDR2 reads FQNEAQ (reference sequence). Trimming pared 5 bases from V and 8 bases from J, leaving 21 bases between. CDR3 bases: TGTGCCAGCAGCCCAGGCGGGGATTCCGGACGGGGCTACACCTTC. Protein sequence: CASSPGGDSGRGYTF. The full variable domain, with the rest looked up from reference TRBV7-9 and TRBJ1-2, is DTGVSQNPRHKITKRGQNVTFRCDPISEHNRLYWYRQTLGQGPEFLTYFQNEAQLEKSRLLSDRFSAERPKGSFSTLEIQRTEQGDSAMYLCASSPGGDSGRGYTFGSGTRLTVV.

V usage is TRBV28 and J usage is TRBJ2-2, with 11 nucleotides matching TRBD2. Germline lookup yields CDR1 MDHEN and CDR2 SYDVKM. The junction had 6 bases not matched to a gene; V was cut back by 4 bases and J by 5 bases. The CDR3 extends over 16 amino acids. The CDR3 protein is CASSSSGRRRTGELFF. Written as DNA, the CDR3 is TGTGCCAGCAGTTCTAGCGGGAGGCGTAGAACCGGGGAGCTGTTTTTT.

This clonotype turned up a few times. The chain couples TRBV2 to TRBJ2-1; 13 bases map to TRBD2. Germline values: CDR1 SNHLY, CDR2 FYNNEI. There are 15 residues in the CDR3. J gave up 9 bases and V 6 bases, and 8 bases lay outside the gene matches. CDR3 loop: CASSGTSGTLGEQFF. CDR3 DNA: TGTGCCAGCAGCGGGACTAGCGGGACCTTGGGTGAGCAGTTCTTC.

Ten or more counts support this clonotype. The chain couples TRBV20-1 to TRBJ2-7, with D uncertain. V was shortened by 0 bases and J by 3 bases, with 6 bases between the two germline ends. This CDR3 is 12 amino acids long. Germline values: CDR1 DFQATT, CDR2 SNEGSKA (reference sequence). The CDR3 sequence is CSARDRNYEQYF. The CDR3 DNA reads as TGCAGTGCTAGAGACAGAAACTACGAGCAGTACTTC.

This clonotype was observed many times. This sequence joins TRBV6-2 or TRBV6-3 and TRBJ2-1, with 7 bases lining up with TRBD2. Germline CDR1 reads MNHEY; CDR2 reads SVGEGT. The CDR3 is made up of 16 amino acids. V trimming: 6 bases; J trimming: 4 bases; junction bases outside the gene matches: 12. The DNA for the CDR3 is TGTGCCAGCAGACGAAAGGCGGGAGTAGTATACAATGAGCAGTTCTTC. As protein: CASRRKAGVVYNEQFF.

This clonotype was recorded a few times. The V and J genes are TRBV7-9 and TRBJ2-1, with 8 bases fitting TRBD1. Germline V gives CDR1 SEHNR, CDR2 FQNEAQ (reference sequence). The CDR3 extends over 13 amino acids. V was pared by 5 bases and J by 7 bases, with 4 bases of the junction left unmatched. The CDR3 coding sequence is TGTGCCAGCAGCCCGACAGGGGATAATGAGCAGTTCTTC. Translated, it gives CASSPTGDNEQFF.

The J gene is TRBJ2-7, the V gene TRBV10-2; TRBD2 agrees at 8 bases. The CDR3 totals 18 residues. Trimming removed 2 bases from V and 2 bases from J; junction bases left unmatched: 14. Germline V gene lookup returns CDR1 WSHSY and CDR2 SAAADI. CDR3 in amino acids: CASSERAGAAGEPYEQYV. In nucleotides, the CDR3 is TGCGCCAGCAGTGAGAGGGCGGGGGCAGCGGGAGAGCCCTACGAGCAGTACGTC.

This clonotype came up a few times. The chain joins TRBV5-4 to TRBJ2-2; D is possibly TRBD1 or TRBD2 (5 bases each). CDR1 SGHNT and CDR2 YYREEE come from the germline V gene (reference sequence). The CDR3 covers 14 residues. Between the trimmed V and J ends, which lost 2 bases and 5 bases, there was a span of 10 bases. The CDR3 sequence: CASSFVGATGELFF. DNA for the CDR3: TGTGCCAGCAGCTTTGTCGGGGCTACCGGGGAGCTGTTTTTT.

The chain is built from TRBV2 and TRBJ2-5, with 7 bases fitting TRBD1. The length of the CDR3 is 13 residues. Germline V lookup: CDR1 SNHLY, CDR2 FYNNEI. Losses at the gene ends were 7 bases for V and 2 bases for J; bases not matched to a gene: 4. CDR3 DNA sequence: TGTGCCAGCATTCGGACAGGACAAGAGACCCAGTACTTC. Amino acid sequence: CASIRTGQETQYF.

This clonotype was observed a few times. The chain combines TRBV5-1 with TRBJ2-1; 10 bases are a match to TRBD2. J lost 5 bases, V lost 3 bases, and 8 bases had no gene match. The CDR3 is 16 residues long. Germline lookup yields CDR1 SGHRS and CDR2 YFSETQ. CDR3 bases: TGCGCCAGCAGCTCAATAAGCGGGAGGGGCCACAATGAGCAGTTCTTC. It codes for CASSSISGRGHNEQFF.

This clonotype has a handful of counts. The chain combines TRBV12-3 or TRBV12-4 with TRBJ1-6; 8 nucleotides line up with TRBD1. The J segment lost 10 bases and the V segment lost 0 bases, leaving 5 bases of the junction unmatched. This CDR3 contains 15 residues. The CDR3 loop reads CASSLATGVASPLHF. CDR3 coding DNA: TGTGCCAGCAGTTTAGCGACAGGGGTTGCCTCACCCCTCCACTTT.

This chain uses TRBV5-6 with TRBJ1-5; the D gene is possibly TRBD1 (6 bases). Trimming removed 2 bases at V and 3 bases at J, with 12 bases between. The CDR3 is 15 residues long. Germline V gene lookup returns CDR1 SGHDT and CDR2 YYEEEE. The CDR3 region has the DNA TGTGCCAGCAGCTTCGGCGGGGGCTTCAATCAGCCCCAGCATTTT. This translates into CASSFGGGFNQPQHF. The full variable domain, with the rest looked up from reference TRBV5-6 and TRBJ1-5, is DAGVTQSPTHLIKTRGQQVTLRCSPKSGHDTVSWYQQALGQGPQFIFQYYEEEERQRGNFPDRFSGHQFPNYSSELNVNALLLGDSALYLCASSFGGGFNQPQHFGDGTRLSIL.

This clonotype was counted ten times or more. This chain uses TRBV4-2 with TRBJ2-3, with D maybe TRBD2 (5 bases). The V gene's germline CDR1 is LGHNA and CDR2 YNFKEQ. There are 16 residues in the CDR3. The V end was cut by 1 base, the J end by 2 bases, with 13 bases between. The CDR3 nucleotides are TGTGCCAGCAGCCAAGGTTTGGGAGCGAACACAGATACGCAGTATTTT. It codes for CASSQGLGANTDTQYF.

The chain combines TRBV5-4 with TRBJ1-6; D unresolved. In germline, CDR1 is SGHNT, CDR2 YYREEE (reference sequence). The V gene lost 4 bases and the J gene lost 4 bases, with 9 bases spanning the gap. The CDR3 consists of 14 residues. The CDR3 reads CASSNRDYNSPLHF. The CDR3, as DNA: TGTGCCAGCAGCAACCGGGATTATAATTCACCCCTCCACTTT.

This clonotype has only a few counts. The chain recombines TRBV29-1 with TRBJ1-1; D remains unclear. Trimming removed 4 bases at V and 1 base at J, with 7 bases between. The germline gives CDR1 SQVTM, CDR2 ANQGSEA. The CDR3 covers 12 residues. The CDR3 DNA sequence: TGCAGCGTTGTGATAACGAACACTGAAGCTTTCTTT. It translates to CSVVITNTEAFF.

At least ten counts were recorded for this clonotype. The genes are TRBV25-1 and TRBJ2-2; TRBD2 agrees at 10 bases. The V gene end was trimmed by 2 bases and the J gene end by 4 bases; junction bases not matched to a gene: 1. Germline-derived CDR1 and CDR2 are MGHDK and SYGVNS. CDR3 size: 15 residues. Here the CDR3 reads CASSELAGVTGELFF. CDR3 bases: TGTGCCAGCAGTGAACTAGCGGGAGTCACCGGGGAGCTGTTTTTT.

This chain connects TRBV10-3 to TRBJ2-1; the match to TRBD2 covers 7 bases. This CDR3 has 16 amino acids. V shed 6 bases, J shed 0 bases, and the junction held 8 bases outside the gene matches. CDR1 and CDR2 (germline): ENHRY, SYGVKD. The CDR3 nucleotides read TGTGCCATCAGGGACCCTACTAGCGTCTCCTACAATGAGCAGTTCTTC. This sequence encodes CAIRDPTSVSYNEQFF.